The clone carrying this T cell receptor beta chain is a singleton in its sample. The data were obtained in a study of OX40 agonist ivuxolimab in advanced cancers. The V and J ends lost 0 bases and 5 bases respectively, with 14 bases between them. The germline V gene has CDR1 SGDLS and CDR2 YYNGEE. This CDR3 spans 15 amino acids. Data came from immunoSEQ multiplex PCR; TCRdb stores just in-frame clones and leaves some out. The sample lists about 81,000 clones, roughly 91% occurring once. The TCR sequence derives from an adult with an advanced solid tumor such as melanoma, head and neck, liver or kidney cancer. The chain recombines TRBV9 with TRBJ2-5; D might be TRBD1 (6 bases). This specimen was CD4+ or CD8+ T cells sorted from blood, taken in a trial of the OX40 agonist ivuxolimab. The chain's CDR3 is CASSVDGTKVETQYF. The CDR3 coding sequence is TGTGCCAGCAGCGTAGACGGGACAAAAGTGGAGACCCAGTACTTC.